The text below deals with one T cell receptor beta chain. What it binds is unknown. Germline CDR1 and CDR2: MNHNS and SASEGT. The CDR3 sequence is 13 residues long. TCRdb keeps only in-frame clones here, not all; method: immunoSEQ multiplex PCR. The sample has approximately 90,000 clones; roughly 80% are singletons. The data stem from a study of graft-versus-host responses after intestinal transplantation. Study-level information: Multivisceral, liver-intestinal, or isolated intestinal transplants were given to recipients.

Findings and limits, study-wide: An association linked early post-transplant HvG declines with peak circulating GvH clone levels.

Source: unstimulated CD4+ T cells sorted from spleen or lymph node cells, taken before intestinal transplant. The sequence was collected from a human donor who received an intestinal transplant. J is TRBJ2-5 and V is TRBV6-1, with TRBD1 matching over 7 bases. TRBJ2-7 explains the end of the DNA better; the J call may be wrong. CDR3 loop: CASRTGLPYEQYF. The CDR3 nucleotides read TGTGCCAGCAGGACAGGGCTCCCCTACGAGCAGTACTTC.